Listed below are T cell receptor beta chains from one sample, sequenced in a study of blood T cell repertoires in COVID-19. TCRdb's copy holds only in-frame clones and misses some; the assay was immunoSEQ multiplex PCR. The data hold 110,000 to 150,000 clones, with approximately 78% observed a single time. What was sequenced was PBMCs or T cells enriched from blood (not recorded which). These receptors were obtained from a woman between 45 and 65 years old who had recovered from COVID-19. Both conserved end residues are part of each CDR3. D genes are given only for firm matches. Not every row has a clone size; where given, it reads once, few, many or a size class.

TRBV5-1	TRBJ1-3	few	TRBD1	TGCGCCAGCAGCTTAGGACAGGCCGGGAACACCATATATTTT	CASSLGQAGNTIYF
TRBV11-2	TRBJ1-5	few	TRBD1	TGTGCCAGCAGCTTAGATCCGACAGGGAATCAGCCCCAGCATTTT	CASSLDPTGNQPQHF
TRBV10-1	TRBJ2-1	NA	NA	TGCGCCAGCGGGTCGGGACGGACTAACAATGAGCAGTTCTTC	CASGSGRTNNEQFF
TRBV10-2	TRBJ1-6	few	NA	TGCGCCAGCAGTTACAGGGTCTATAATTCACCCCTCCACTTT	CASSYRVYNSPLHF
TRBV7-9	TRBJ1-2	NA	NA	TGTGCCAGCAGTTCGACCCAGGCGGGCTACACCTTC	CASSSTQAGYTF
TRBV9	TRBJ1-5	NA	NA	TGTGCCAGCAGCCCGGGGAGGGATCAGCCCCAGCATTTT	CASSPGRDQPQHF
TRBV9	TRBJ2-3	NA	TRBD1	TGTGCCAGCAGCTCGGACAGGGGGGGCACAGATACGCAGTATTTT	CASSSDRGGTDTQYF
TRBV2	TRBJ1-1	NA	NA	TGTGCCAGCAGTGAATGGGGGGTCTACACTGAAGCTTTCTTT	CASSEWGVYTEAFF
TRBV30	TRBJ1-1	once	TRBD1	TGTGCCTGGACCGGGACAGGGAACACTGAAGCTTTCTTT	CAWTGTGNTEAFF
TRBV7-9	TRBJ2-7	NA	NA	TGTGCCAGCAGCTTCAGGGTTTCCTACGAGCAGTACTTC	CASSFRVSYEQYF
TRBV7-2	TRBJ1-5	NA	NA	TGTGCCAGCGGAGGGGAGGGGGGCAATCAGCCCCAGCATTTT	CASGGEGGNQPQHF
TRBV7-2	TRBJ2-3	NA	TRBD2	TGTGCCAGCAGCTTTAGTCGGCGGGGGGCCCAGTATTTT	CASSFSRRGAQYF
TRBV2	TRBJ1-5	NA	NA	TGTGCCAGCACGTACAGTGGTCGCAATCAGCCCCAGCATTTT	CASTYSGRNQPQHF
TRBV19	TRBJ2-4	NA	NA	TGTGCCAGTATTGGGCGGGGGCTAGCCAAAAACATTCAGTACTTC	CASIGRGLAKNIQYF
TRBV3-1/TRBV3-2	TRBJ1-4	NA	NA	TGTGCCAGCAGCCGCCTCCGGGGAACAAATGAAAAACTGTTTTTT	CASSRLRGTNEKLFF
TRBV15	TRBJ1-5	NA	NA	TGTGCCACCAGCAGAGGGGGAGAGCAGCCCCAGCATTTT	CATSRGGEQPQHF
TRBV5-1	TRBJ2-5	NA	NA	TGCGCCAGCAGCTTGGAAGGGGTGAGGGAGACCCAGTACTTC	CASSLEGVRETQYF
TRBV5-1	TRBJ1-4	few	TRBD1	TGCGCCAGCAGCTTGGGACAGGGCTCGGAAAAACTGTTTTTT	CASSLGQGSEKLFF
TRBV5-4	TRBJ2-5	once	TRBD2	TGTGCCAGCAGTTGGGGGGGACGAGAGACCCAGTACTTC	CASSWGGRETQYF
TRBV27	TRBJ1-1	few	NA	TGTGCCAGCAGTTTAGCAGGTTTTACGAACACTGAAGCTTTCTTT	CASSLAGFTNTEAFF
TRBV27	TRBJ1-6	NA	NA	TGTGCCAGCAGTTTAACACAGGGAAGTAATTCACCCCTCCACTTT	CASSLTQGSNSPLHF
TRBV18	TRBJ1-2	NA	TRBD1	TGTGCCAGCTCATCAGACACAGGGGAAAGTGGCTACACCTTC	CASSSDTGESGYTF
TRBV10-1	TRBJ1-5	NA	NA	TGCGCCAGCAGTGACAACGTTCGGGGGACCCAGCATTTT	CASSDNVRGTQHF
TRBV19	TRBJ2-5	NA	NA	TGTGCCAGTAGTATAGGGGGGTGGCGGGGCCCGTACCAAGAGACCCAGTACTTC	CASSIGGWRGPYQETQYF
TRBV7-9	TRBJ2-5	few	TRBD2	TGTGCCAGCAGACATCCCGGGACTAGCGGGGGGGCCTTCTACTTC	CASRHPGTSGGAFYF
TRBV5-4	TRBJ1-4	NA	NA	TGTGCCAGCAGCTTGGGTGCAGGTGGACTTAATGAAAAACTGTTTTTT	CASSLGAGGLNEKLFF
TRBV7-2	TRBJ1-5	NA	NA	TGTGCCAGCAGCTCGGTAGGGAGGAGGAATCAGCCCCAGCATTTT	CASSSVGRRNQPQHF
TRBV29-1	TRBJ1-5	NA	NA	TGCAGCGTTGGTGAGAGCCAACAGCCCCAGCATTTT	CSVGESQQPQHF
TRBV6-1	TRBJ1-1	NA	NA	TGTGCCAGCAGCCCGGGGGATGCGAACACTGAAGCTTTCTTT	CASSPGDANTEAFF
TRBV15	TRBJ2-6	NA	NA	TGTGCCACCACCAACACTGGGGCCAACGTCCTGACTTTC	CATTNTGANVLTF
TRBV15	TRBJ1-5	NA	NA	TGTGCCACCAGCAGAGTCGAAGGGAGCCAACCCCAGCATTTT	CATSRVEGSQPQHF
TRBV7-2	TRBJ1-4	NA	TRBD1	TGTGCCAGCACCCCAGGGGGCGGGTCAGAAGGAAAACTGTTTTTT	CASTPGGGSEGKLFF
TRBV19	TRBJ1-2	NA	NA	TGTGCCAGTACCCAACAGAAGAACTATGGCTACACCTTC	CASTQQKNYGYTF
TRBV10-1	TRBJ2-5	NA	NA	TGCGCCAGCAGTCCCGGGGTGCCCCGGGGAGAGACCCAGTACTTC	CASSPGVPRGETQYF
TRBV27	TRBJ1-4	once	NA	TGTGCCAGCAGTTTGGGGGGGAAAAAACTGTTTTTT	CASSLGGKKLFF
TRBV28	TRBJ2-1	NA	NA	TGTGCCAGCAGTTTATTTCGAGGGCCCAATGAGCAGTTCTTC	CASSLFRGPNEQFF
TRBV4-1	TRBJ1-1	once	TRBD1	TGCGCCAGCAGCCAAGAAGGGACAGACACTGAAGCTTTCTTT	CASSQEGTDTEAFF
TRBV7-9	TRBJ1-2	NA	TRBD1	TGTGCCAGCAGCTACCGGGACAGTGACTATGGCTACACCTTC	CASSYRDSDYGYTF
TRBV2	TRBJ1-2	NA	TRBD1	TGTGCCAGCGCCGGCCGGGGACAGGGCTCTAACTATGGCTACACCTTC	CASAGRGQGSNYGYTF
TRBV27	TRBJ1-2	NA	NA	TGTGCCAGCAGCCCCGGGACCGCCGGGGGCTATGGCTACACCTTC	CASSPGTAGGYGYTF